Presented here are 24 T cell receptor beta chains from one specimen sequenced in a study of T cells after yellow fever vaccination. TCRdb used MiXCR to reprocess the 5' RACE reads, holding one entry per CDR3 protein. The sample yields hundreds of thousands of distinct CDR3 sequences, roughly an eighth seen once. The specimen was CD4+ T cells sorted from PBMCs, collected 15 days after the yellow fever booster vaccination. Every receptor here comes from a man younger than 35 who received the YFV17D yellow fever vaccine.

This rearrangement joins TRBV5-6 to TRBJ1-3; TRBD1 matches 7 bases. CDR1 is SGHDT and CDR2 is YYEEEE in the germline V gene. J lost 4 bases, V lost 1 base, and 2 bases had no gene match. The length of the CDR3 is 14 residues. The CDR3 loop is CASSLTGVGNTIYF. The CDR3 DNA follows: TGTGCCAGCAGCTTGACAGGGGTCGGAAACACCATATATTTT.

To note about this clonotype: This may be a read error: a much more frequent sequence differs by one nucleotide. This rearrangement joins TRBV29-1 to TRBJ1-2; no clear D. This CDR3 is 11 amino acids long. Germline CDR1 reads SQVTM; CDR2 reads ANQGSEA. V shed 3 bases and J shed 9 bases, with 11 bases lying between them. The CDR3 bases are TGCAGCGTTGACGTGGTAACGAGCTACACCTTC. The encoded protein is CSVDVVTSYTF.

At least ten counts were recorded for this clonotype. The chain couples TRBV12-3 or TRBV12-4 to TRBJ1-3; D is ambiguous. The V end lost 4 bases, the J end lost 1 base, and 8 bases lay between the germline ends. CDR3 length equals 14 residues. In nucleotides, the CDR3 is TGTGCCAGCAGTTCGACCTATTCTGGAAACACCATATATTTT. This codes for CASSSTYSGNTIYF.

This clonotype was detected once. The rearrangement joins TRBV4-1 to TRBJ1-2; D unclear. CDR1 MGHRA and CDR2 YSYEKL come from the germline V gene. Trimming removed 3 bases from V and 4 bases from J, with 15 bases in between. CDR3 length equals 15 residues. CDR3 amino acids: CASSQGGVGSYGYTF. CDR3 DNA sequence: TGCGCCAGCAGCCAGGGCGGGGTGGGGTCCTATGGCTACACCTTC.

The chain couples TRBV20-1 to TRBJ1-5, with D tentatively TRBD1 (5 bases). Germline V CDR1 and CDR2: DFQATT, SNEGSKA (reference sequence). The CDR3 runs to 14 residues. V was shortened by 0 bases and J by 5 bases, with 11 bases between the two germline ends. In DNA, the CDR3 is TGCAGTGCTAGAGATGGGGACGGCGATCAGCCCCAGCATTTT. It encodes CSARDGDGDQPQHF.

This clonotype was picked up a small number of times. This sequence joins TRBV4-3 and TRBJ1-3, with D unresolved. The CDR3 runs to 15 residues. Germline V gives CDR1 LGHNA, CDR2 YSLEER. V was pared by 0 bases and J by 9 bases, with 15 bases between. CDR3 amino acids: CASSQENLIGGTIYF. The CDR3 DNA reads TGCGCCAGCAGCCAAGAAAATTTGATCGGAGGCACCATATATTTT.

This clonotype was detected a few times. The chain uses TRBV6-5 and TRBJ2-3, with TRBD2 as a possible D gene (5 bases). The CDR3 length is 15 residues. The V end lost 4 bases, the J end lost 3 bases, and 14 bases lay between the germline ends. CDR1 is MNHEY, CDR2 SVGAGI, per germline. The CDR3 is CASSFRAPGTDTQYF. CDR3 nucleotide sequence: TGTGCCAGCAGTTTCCGGGCCCCGGGAACAGATACGCAGTATTTT.

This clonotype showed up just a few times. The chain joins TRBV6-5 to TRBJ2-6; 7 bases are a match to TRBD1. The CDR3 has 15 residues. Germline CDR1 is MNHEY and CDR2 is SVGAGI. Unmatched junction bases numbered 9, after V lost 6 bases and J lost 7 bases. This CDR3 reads CASRRQGGRANVLTF. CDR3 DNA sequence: TGTGCCAGCAGACGACAGGGTGGAAGAGCCAACGTCCTGACTTTC.

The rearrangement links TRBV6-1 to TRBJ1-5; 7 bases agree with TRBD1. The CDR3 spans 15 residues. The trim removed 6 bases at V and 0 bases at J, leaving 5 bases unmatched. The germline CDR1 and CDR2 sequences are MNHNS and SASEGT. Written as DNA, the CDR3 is TGTGCCAGCAGCGAGGGACAGCATAGCAATCAGCCCCAGCATTTT. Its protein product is CASSEGQHSNQPQHF.

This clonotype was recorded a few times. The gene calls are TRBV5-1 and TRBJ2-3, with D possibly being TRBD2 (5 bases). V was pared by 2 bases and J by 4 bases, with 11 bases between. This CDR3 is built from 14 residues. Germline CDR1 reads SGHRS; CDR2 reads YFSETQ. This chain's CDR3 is CASSFRQEADTQYF. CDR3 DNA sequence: TGCGCCAGCAGCTTTAGGCAGGAGGCAGATACGCAGTATTTT.

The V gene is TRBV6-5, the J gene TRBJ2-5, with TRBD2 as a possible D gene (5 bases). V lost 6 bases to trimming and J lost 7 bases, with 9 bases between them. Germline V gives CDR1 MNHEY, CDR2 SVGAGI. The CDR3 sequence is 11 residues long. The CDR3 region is CASSDGRTQYF. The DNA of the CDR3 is TGTGCCAGCAGCGATGGGAGGACCCAGTACTTC.

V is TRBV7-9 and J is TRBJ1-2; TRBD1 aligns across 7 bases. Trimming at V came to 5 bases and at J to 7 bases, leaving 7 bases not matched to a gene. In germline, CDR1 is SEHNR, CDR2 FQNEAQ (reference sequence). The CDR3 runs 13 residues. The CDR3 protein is CASSLPQGFGYTF. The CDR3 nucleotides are TGTGCCAGCAGCCTACCACAGGGGTTTGGCTACACCTTC.

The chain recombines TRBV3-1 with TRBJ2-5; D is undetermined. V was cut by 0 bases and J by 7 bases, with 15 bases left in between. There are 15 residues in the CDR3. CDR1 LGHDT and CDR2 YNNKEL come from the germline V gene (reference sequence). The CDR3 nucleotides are TGTGCCAGCAGCCAAGATTGGGCCCTCTCTGGGACCCAGTACTTC. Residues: CASSQDWALSGTQYF.

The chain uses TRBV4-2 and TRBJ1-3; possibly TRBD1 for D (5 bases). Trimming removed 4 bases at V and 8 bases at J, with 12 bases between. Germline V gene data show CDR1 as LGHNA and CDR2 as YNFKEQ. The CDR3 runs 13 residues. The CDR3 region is CASSRGILDTIYF. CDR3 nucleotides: TGTGCCAGCAGCCGGGGGATCTTGGACACCATATATTTT.

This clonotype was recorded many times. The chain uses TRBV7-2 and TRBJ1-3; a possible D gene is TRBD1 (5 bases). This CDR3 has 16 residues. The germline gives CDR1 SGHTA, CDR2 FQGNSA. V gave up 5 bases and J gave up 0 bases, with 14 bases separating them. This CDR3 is CASSPLGVISGNTIYF. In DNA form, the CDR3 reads TGTGCCAGCAGCCCCCTAGGGGTTATCTCTGGAAACACCATATATTTT.

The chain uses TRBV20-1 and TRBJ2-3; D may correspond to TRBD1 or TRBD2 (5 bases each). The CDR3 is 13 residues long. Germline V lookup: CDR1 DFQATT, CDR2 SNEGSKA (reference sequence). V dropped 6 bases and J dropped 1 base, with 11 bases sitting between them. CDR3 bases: TGCAGTGCGGGGACCGTAGGCACAGATACGCAGTATTTT. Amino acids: CSAGTVGTDTQYF.

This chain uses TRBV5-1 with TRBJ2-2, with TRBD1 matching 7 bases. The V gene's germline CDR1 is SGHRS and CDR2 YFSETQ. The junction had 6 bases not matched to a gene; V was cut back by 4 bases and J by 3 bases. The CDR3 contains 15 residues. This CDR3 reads CASSDPGQYTGELFF. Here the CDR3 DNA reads TGCGCCAGCAGCGACCCGGGACAGTACACCGGGGAGCTGTTTTTT.

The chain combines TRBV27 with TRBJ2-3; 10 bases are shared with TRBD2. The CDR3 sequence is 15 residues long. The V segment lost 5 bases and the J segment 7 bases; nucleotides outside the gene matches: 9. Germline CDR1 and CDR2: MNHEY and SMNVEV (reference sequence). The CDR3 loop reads CASSGWTSGPNTQYF. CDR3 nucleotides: TGTGCCAGCAGTGGATGGACTAGCGGACCCAATACGCAGTATTTT.

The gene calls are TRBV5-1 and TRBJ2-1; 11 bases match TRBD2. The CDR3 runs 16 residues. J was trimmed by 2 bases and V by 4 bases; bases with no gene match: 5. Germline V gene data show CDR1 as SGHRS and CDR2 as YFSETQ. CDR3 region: CASSTLSGGAYNEQFF. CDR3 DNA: TGCGCCAGCAGCACACTTAGCGGGGGGGCCTACAATGAGCAGTTCTTC. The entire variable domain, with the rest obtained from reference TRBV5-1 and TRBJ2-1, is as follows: KAGVTQTPRYLIKTRGQQVTLSCSPISGHRSVSWYQQTPGQGLQFLFEYFSETQRNKGNFPGRFSGRQFSNSRSEMNVSTLELGDSALYLCASSTLSGGAYNEQFFGPGTRLTVL.

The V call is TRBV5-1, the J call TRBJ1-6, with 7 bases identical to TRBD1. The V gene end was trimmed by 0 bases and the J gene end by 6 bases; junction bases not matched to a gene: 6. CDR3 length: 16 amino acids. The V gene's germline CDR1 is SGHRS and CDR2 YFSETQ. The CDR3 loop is CASSLGDRTFNSPLHF. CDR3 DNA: TGCGCCAGCAGCTTGGGGGACAGAACTTTTAATTCACCCCTCCACTTT.

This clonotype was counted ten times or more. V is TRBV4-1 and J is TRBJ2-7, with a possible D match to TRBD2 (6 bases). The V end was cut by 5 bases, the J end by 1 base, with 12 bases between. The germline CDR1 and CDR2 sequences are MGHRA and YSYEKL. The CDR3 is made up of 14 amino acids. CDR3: CASSIWDLSYEQYV. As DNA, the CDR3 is TGCGCCAGCAGCATATGGGACTTGTCCTACGAGCAGTACGTC.

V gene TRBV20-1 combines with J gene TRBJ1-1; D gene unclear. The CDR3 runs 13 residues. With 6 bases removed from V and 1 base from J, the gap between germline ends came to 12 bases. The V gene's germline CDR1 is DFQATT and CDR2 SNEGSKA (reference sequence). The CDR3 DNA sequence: TGCAGTGCAGGGTTGGACCAGAACACTGAAGCTTTCTTT. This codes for CSAGLDQNTEAFF.

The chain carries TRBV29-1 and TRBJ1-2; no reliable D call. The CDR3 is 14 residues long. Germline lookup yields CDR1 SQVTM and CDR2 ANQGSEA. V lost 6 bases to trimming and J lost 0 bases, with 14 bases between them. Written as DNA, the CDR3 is TGCAGCGTCTCCATCCCGGGCTCTAACTATGGCTACACCTTC. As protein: CSVSIPGSNYGYTF.

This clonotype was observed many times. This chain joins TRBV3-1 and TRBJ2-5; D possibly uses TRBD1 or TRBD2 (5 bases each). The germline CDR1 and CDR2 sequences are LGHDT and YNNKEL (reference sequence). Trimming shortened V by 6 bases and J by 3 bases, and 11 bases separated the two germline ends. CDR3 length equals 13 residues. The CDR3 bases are TGTGCCAGCAGGCTCCGAGGGGAAGAGACCCAGTACTTC. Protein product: CASRLRGEETQYF.